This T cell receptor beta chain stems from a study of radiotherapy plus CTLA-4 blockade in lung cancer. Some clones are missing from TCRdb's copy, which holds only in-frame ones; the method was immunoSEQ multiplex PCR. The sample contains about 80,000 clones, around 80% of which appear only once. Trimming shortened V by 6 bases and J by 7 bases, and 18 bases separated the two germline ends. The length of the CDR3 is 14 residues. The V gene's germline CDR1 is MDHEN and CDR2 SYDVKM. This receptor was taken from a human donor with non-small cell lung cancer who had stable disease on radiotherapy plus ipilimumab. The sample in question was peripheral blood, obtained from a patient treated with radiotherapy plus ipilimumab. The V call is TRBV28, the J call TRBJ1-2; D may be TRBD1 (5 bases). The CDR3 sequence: CASRTGTQGGGYTF. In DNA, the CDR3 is TGTGCCAGCAGAACCGGGACGCAGGGAGGTGGCTACACCTTC.